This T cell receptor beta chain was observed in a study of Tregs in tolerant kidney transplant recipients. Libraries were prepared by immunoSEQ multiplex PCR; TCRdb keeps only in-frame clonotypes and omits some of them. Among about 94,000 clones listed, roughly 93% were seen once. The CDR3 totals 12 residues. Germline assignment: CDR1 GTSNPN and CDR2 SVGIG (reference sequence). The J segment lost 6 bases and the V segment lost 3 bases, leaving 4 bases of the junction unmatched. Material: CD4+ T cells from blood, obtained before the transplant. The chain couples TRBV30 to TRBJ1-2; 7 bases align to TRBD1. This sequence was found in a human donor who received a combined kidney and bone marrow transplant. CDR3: CAWSTGVHGYTF. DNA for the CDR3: TGTGCCTGGAGCACAGGGGTTCATGGCTACACCTTC.